The source of this T cell receptor beta chain is a study of blood T cell repertoires in COVID-19. Study overall: In each case, the material was cDNA or gDNA derived from T cells, B-cell-depleted T cells, or PBMCs.

Authors' data handling: Amplification from reference gene primers served as the basis for estimated nucleated cell counts. Libraries were prepared by immunoSEQ multiplex PCR; TCRdb keeps only in-frame clonotypes and omits some of them. V and J calls plus clone size are reproduced from that table; the DNA served to infer D and trimming. Among 150,000 to 200,000 clones listed, around four fifths were seen once. V was trimmed by 2 bases and J by 4 bases, leaving 11 bases between them. CDR3 length: 14 residues. Germline values: CDR1 KGHSH, CDR2 LQKENI. The sequenced material came from peripheral blood. This receptor was obtained from a man in his 70s who had recovered from COVID-19. This chain links TRBV18 with TRBJ1-1; a weak D match, TRBD1 (5 bases). For the CDR3, the DNA is TGTGCCAGCTCACCAACACAGGTACTCACTGAAGCTTTCTTT. This gives the protein CASSPTQVLTEAFF.